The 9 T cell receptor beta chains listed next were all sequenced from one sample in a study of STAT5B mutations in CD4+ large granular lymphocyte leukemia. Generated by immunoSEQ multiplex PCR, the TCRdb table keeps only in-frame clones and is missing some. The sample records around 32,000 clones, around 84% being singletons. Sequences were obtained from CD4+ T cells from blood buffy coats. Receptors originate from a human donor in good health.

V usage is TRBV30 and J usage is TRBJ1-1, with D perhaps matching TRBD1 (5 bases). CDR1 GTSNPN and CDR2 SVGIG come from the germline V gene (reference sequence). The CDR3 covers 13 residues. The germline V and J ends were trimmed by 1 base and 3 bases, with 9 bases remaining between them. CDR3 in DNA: TGTGCCTGGAGTGCAGGGTTGGACACTGAAGCTTTCTTT. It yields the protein CAWSAGLDTEAFF. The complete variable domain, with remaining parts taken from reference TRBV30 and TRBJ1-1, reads SQTIHQWPATLVQPVGSPLSLECTVEGTSNPNLYWYRQAAGRGLQLLFYSVGIGQISSEVPQNLSASRPQDRQFILSSKKLLLSDSGFYLCAWSAGLDTEAFFGQGTRLTVV.

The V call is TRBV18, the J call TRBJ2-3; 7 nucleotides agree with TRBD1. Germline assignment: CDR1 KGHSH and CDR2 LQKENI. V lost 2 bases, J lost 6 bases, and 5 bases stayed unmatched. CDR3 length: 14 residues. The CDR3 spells CASSPNRGPDTQYF. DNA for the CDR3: TGTGCCAGCTCACCAAACAGGGGTCCCGATACGCAGTATTTT.

Written as DNA, the CDR3 is TGCGCCAGCAGTGAAAGGCTAGCGGGAGGGCCGTCTCAGTTCTTC. As protein: CASSERLAGGPSQFF. The rearrangement uses TRBV10-1 and TRBJ2-1; TRBD2 agrees at 12 bases. CDR1 is WNHNN, CDR2 SYGVQD, per germline (reference sequence). The CDR3 is 15 amino acids. The ends lost 3 bases at V and 13 bases at J; junction bases unmatched: 10.

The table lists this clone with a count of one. CDR3: CASSLVGTGIFSGNTIYF. The CDR3 DNA sequence: TGTGCCAGCAGCTTGGTTGGGACAGGGATTTTCTCTGGAAACACCATATATTTT. The chain couples TRBV5-6 to TRBJ1-3; 9 bases map to TRBD1. The CDR3 is 18 residues long. Germline V gives CDR1 SGHDT, CDR2 YYEEEE. V lost 0 bases and J lost 0; bases outside the gene matches: 7.

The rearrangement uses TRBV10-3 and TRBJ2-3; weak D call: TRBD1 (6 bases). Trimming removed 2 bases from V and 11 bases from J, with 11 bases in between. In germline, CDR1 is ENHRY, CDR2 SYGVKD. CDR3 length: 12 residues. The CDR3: CAISEDKTGQYF. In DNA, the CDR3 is TGTGCCATCAGTGAGGACAAGACAGGGCAGTATTTT.

CDR3 in DNA: TGTGCCAGCAGCTCGTTTGCTAGCGGGGGGACCAGCACAGATACGCAGTATTTT. Its translation: CASSSFASGGTSTDTQYF. The chain joins TRBV5-4 to TRBJ2-3; 11 nucleotides agree with TRBD2. V trimming: 3 bases; J trimming: 0 bases; junction bases outside the gene matches: 9. This CDR3 has 18 amino acids. CDR1 SGHNT and CDR2 YYREEE come from the germline V gene (reference sequence). Full variable domain (outside the CDR3, taken from reference TRBV5-4 and TRBJ2-3): ETGVTQSPTHLIKTRGQQVTLRCSSQSGHNTVSWYQQALGQGPQFIFQYYREEENGRGNFPPRFSGLQFPNYSSELNVNALELDDSALYLCASSSFASGGTSTDTQYFGPGTRLTVL.

The CDR3: CAWSPRTGGSYEQYF. CDR3 nucleotide sequence: TGTGCCTGGAGCCCCAGGACAGGGGGCTCCTACGAGCAGTACTTC. The chain carries TRBV30 and TRBJ2-7; the match to TRBD1 covers 10 bases. V shed 3 bases and J 0 bases; nucleotides not matched to a gene: 5. Germline CDR1 GTSNPN, CDR2 SVGIG (reference sequence). The CDR3 sequence is 15 residues long.

The CDR3 DNA is TGTGCCAGCCGAACGGGACTAGCGGGCTCAGATACGCAGTATTTT. This sequence encodes CASRTGLAGSDTQYF. V gene TRBV6-5 combines with J gene TRBJ2-3, with 12 bases matching TRBD2. Losses at the gene ends were 8 bases for V and 4 bases for J; bases not matched to a gene: 7. The germline CDR1 and CDR2 sequences are MNHEY and SVGAGI. The CDR3 runs 15 residues.

CDR3 in DNA: TGTGCCAGCAGCGACAGGGATTCTTACGAGCAGTACTTC. Its protein product is CASSDRDSYEQYF. The V call is TRBV28, the J call TRBJ2-5; TRBD1 aligns across 7 bases. The closer fit of TRBJ2-7 to the DNA end suggests the J call may be wrong. This CDR3 spans 13 amino acids. Germline lookup yields CDR1 MDHEN and CDR2 SYDVKM.